This TCR beta chain was observed in a study of blood T cell repertoires in COVID-19. Across the study: T cells, B-cell-depleted T cells, or PBMCs supplied cDNA or gDNA.

With regard to this clone: Other nucleotide sequences from this sample produce the same CDR3.

Authors' data handling: Amplified reference gene primers provided the basis for estimating nucleated cell counts. The protocol was immunoSEQ multiplex PCR, while the TCRdb copy is restricted to in-frame clones and leaves out a portion. The DNA was the basis for D and trimming; V, J and clone size are from that table. The sample has about 440,000 clones; 87% are singletons. The V end was cut by 2 bases, the J end by 0 bases, with 8 bases between. The CDR3 covers 15 residues. The germline gives CDR1 LNHDA, CDR2 SQIVND (reference sequence). Participants spanned ages roughly 18 to 90 years and resided in about 25 US areas. The study assigned cohorts using participant-reported clinical history.

The sample comprised PBMCs or T cells enriched from blood (not recorded which). The chain recombines TRBV19 with TRBJ2-1, with D maybe TRBD2 (6 bases). The receptor was derived from a woman between 18 and 30 years old with acute COVID-19. CDR3 amino acids: CASSISGSSYNEQFF. The CDR3 DNA reads as TGTGCCAGTAGTATATCCGGGAGCTCCTACAATGAGCAGTTCTTC. Based on the CDR3 plus reference TRBV19 and TRBJ2-1, the full variable domain is DGGITQSPKYLFRKEGQNVTLSCEQNLNHDAMYWYRQDPGQGLRLIYYSQIVNDFQKGDIAEGYSVSREKKESFPLTVTSAQKNPTAFYLCASSISGSSYNEQFFGPGTRLTVL.